This TCR beta chain was captured in a study of T cell responses to AZD1222 COVID-19 vaccine. Study-level points and caveats: Reportedly, nearly half of unique spike TCRs recognized epitopes outside B.1.351/B.1.1.7 mutations. It was only after the peak T cell response that any repertoires were sampled.

V lost 5 bases and J 4 bases, leaving 8 bases between the germline ends. The germline gives CDR1 SGHVS, CDR2 FQNEAQ. The CDR3 has 12 residues. On this clone itself: Its antigen remains unidentified.

Data came from immunoSEQ multiplex PCR; TCRdb stores just in-frame clones and leaves some out. The sample yields 150,000 to 250,000 clones, about 89% seen once. The chain couples TRBV7-8 to TRBJ1-2; D remains unclear. The TCR comes from an adult who received the AZD1222 COVID-19 vaccine. Sequencing used peripheral blood, obtained 28 days after the second AZD1222 dose. The CDR3 nucleotides read TGTGCCAGCAGCCCCGTCCCCTATGGCTACACCTTC. Translated: CASSPVPYGYTF. Looking up the rest from reference TRBV7-8 and TRBJ1-2 gives the full variable domain: GAGVSQSPRYKVAKRGQDVALRCDPISGHVSLFWYQQALGQGPEFLTYFQNEAQLDKSGLPSDRFFAERPEGSVSTLKIQRTQQEDSAVYLCASSPVPYGYTFGSGTRLTVV.